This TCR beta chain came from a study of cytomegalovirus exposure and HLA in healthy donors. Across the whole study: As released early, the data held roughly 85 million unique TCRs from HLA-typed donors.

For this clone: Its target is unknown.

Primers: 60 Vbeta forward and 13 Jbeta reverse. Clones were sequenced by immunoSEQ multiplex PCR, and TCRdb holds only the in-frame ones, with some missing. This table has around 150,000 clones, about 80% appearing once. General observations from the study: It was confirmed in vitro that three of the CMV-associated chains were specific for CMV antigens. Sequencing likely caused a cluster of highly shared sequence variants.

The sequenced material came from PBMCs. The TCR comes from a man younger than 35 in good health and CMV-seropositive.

DNA of the CDR3: TGTGCCAGCAGCTTAAAAAACAGGGGTGTCCACGAGCAGTACTTC. This gives the protein CASSLKNRGVHEQYF. The chain has TRBV5-4 and TRBJ2-7; 7 bases are shared with TRBD1. J lost 5 bases, V lost 2 bases, and 10 bases had no gene match. This CDR3 region has 15 residues. The germline V gene encodes CDR1 SGHNT and CDR2 YYREEE (reference sequence). Filled out from reference TRBV5-4 and TRBJ2-7, the complete variable domain reads ETGVTQSPTHLIKTRGQQVTLRCSSQSGHNTVSWYQQALGQGPQFIFQYYREEENGRGNFPPRFSGLQFPNYSSELNVNALELDDSALYLCASSLKNRGVHEQYFGPGTRLTVT.